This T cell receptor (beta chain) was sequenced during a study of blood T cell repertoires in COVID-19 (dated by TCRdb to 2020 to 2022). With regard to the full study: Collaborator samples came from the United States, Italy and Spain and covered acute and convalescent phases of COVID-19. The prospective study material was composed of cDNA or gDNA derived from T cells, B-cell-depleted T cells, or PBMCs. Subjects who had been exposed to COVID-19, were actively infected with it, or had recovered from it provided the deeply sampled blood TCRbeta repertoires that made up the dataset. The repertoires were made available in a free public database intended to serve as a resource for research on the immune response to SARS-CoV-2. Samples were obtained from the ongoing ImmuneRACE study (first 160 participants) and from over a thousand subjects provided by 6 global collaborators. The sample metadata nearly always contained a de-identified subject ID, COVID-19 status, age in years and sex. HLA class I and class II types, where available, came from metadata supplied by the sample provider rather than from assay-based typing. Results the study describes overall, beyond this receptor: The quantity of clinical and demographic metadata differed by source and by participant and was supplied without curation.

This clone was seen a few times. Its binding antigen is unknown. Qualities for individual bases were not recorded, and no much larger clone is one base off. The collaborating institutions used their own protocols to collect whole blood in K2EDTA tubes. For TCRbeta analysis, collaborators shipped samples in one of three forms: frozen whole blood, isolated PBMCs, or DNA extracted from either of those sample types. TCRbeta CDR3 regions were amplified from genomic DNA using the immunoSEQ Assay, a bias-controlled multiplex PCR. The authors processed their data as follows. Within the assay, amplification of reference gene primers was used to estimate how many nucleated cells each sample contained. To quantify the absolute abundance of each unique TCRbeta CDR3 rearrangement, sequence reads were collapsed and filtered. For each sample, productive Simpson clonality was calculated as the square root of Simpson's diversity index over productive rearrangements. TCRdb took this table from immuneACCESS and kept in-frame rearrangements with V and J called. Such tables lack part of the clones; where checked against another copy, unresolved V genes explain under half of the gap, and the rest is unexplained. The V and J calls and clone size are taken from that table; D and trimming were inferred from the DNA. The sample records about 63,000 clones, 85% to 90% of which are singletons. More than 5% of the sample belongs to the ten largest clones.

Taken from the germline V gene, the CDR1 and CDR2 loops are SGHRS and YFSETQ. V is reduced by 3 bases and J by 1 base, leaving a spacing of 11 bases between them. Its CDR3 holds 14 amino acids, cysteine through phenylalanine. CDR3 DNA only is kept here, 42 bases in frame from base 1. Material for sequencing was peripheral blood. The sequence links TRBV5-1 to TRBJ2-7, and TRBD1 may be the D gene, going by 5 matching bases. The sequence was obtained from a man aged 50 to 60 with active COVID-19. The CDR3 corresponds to CASSSTGVSYEQYF. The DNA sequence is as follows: TGCGCCAGCAGCTCAACAGGAGTTTCCTACGAGCAGTACTTC.